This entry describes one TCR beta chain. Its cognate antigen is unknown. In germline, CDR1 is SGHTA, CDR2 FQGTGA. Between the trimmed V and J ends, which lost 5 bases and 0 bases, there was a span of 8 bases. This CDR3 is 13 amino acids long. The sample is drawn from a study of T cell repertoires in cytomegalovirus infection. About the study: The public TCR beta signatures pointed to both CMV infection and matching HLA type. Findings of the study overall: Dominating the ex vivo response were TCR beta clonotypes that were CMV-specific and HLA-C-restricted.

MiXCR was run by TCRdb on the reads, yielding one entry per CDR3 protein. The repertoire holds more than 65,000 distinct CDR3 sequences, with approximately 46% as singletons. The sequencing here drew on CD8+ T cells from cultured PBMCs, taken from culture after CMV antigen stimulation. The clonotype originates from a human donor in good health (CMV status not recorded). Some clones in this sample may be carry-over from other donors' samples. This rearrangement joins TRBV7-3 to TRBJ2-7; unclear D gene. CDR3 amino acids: CASSAVDSYEQYF. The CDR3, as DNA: TGTGCCAGCAGCGCGGTGGACTCCTACGAGCAGTACTTC.